Following are 9 T cell receptor beta chains from one sample sequenced in a study of blood T cell repertoires in COVID-19. Using immunoSEQ multiplex PCR, the repertoire was profiled, and TCRdb retains in-frame clones only, with some absent. Of roughly 670,000 clones in the sample, more than 80% were seen once. Sequencing used peripheral blood. Receptors originate from a woman younger than 30 with acute or convalescent COVID-19.

The chain links TRBV4-1 to TRBJ1-5, with TRBD1 matching 10 bases. The ends lost 3 bases at V and 2 bases at J; junction bases unmatched: 10. The CDR3 totals 18 residues. Germline V gene lookup returns CDR1 MGHRA and CDR2 YSYEKL. CDR3 protein: CASSHALSGTGGNQPQHF. The CDR3 DNA sequence: TGCGCCAGCAGCCATGCACTAAGTGGGACAGGGGGCAATCAGCCCCAGCATTTT.

The gene calls are TRBV14 and TRBJ2-5, with TRBD1 matching over 9 bases. Per the germline V gene, CDR1 is SGHDN and CDR2 is FVKESK. J gave up 5 bases and V 5 bases, and 9 bases lay outside the gene matches. CDR3 length equals 15 residues. As DNA, the CDR3 is TGTGCCAGCAGCGAGGGAACAGGGGGCGTTGAGACCCAGTACTTC. Translating it yields CASSEGTGGVETQYF.

This clone has a single count. CDR3 DNA sequence: TGTGCCACCAGCAGGTACAGGGACGGAAATCAGCCCCAGCATTTT. Translating gives CATSRYRDGNQPQHF. The rearrangement joins TRBV15 to TRBJ1-5; tentative D call: TRBD1 (6 bases). Trimming stripped 3 bases from V and 4 bases from J, with 13 bases between. Germline V gene data show CDR1 as LNHNV and CDR2 as YYDKDF (reference sequence). The CDR3 totals 15 residues.

CDR3 nucleotide sequence: TGTGCCAGCAGCTTGGATGGGACAGGGTATGGCTACACCTTC. This sequence encodes CASSLDGTGYGYTF. The chain recombines TRBV5-6 with TRBJ1-2; TRBD1 agrees at 9 bases. CDR3 size: 14 residues. Germline lookup yields CDR1 SGHDT and CDR2 YYEEEE. After removal of 0 bases from V and 5 bases from J, the junction contained 2 bases not matched to a gene.

The chain is built from TRBV27 and TRBJ2-1; tentatively, D is TRBD1 (5 bases). There are 13 residues in the CDR3. The germline V and J ends were trimmed by 4 bases and 8 bases, with 12 bases remaining between them. Looked up from germline, CDR1 is MNHEY and CDR2 is SMNVEV (reference sequence). The CDR3 sequence: CASSSPRRDEQFF. Written as DNA, the CDR3 is TGTGCCAGCAGTTCCCCCCGCAGGGATGAGCAGTTCTTC.

This chain joins TRBV2 and TRBJ1-5; D unresolved. Germline V gives CDR1 SNHLY, CDR2 FYNNEI. V lost 0 bases, J lost 0 bases, and 12 bases lay in between. The CDR3 runs 17 residues. The DNA for the CDR3 is TGTGCCAGCAGTGAAGCGCTTGGCCCGCCTAGCAATCAGCCCCAGCATTTT. It is translated as CASSEALGPPSNQPQHF.

The CDR3 reads CAWSKTGKSNQPQHF. CDR3 bases: TGTGCCTGGAGTAAGACAGGGAAGAGCAATCAGCCCCAGCATTTT. This chain joins TRBV30 and TRBJ1-5; 7 bases align to TRBD1. Unmatched junction bases numbered 5, after V lost 2 bases and J lost 1 base. This CDR3 region has 15 residues. CDR1 and CDR2 from the germline V gene are GTSNPN and SVGIG (reference sequence).

The V gene is TRBV11-2, the J gene TRBJ2-7, with 8 bases that match TRBD1. Germline lookup yields CDR1 SGHAT and CDR2 FQNNGV. Trimming took 5 bases from V and 2 from J; bases not matched to a gene: 5. The CDR3 consists of 14 residues. In DNA, the CDR3 is TGTGCCAGCAGCACTCGACAGGGGACCTACGAGCAGTACTTC. Translated, it gives CASSTRQGTYEQYF.

The J gene is TRBJ2-7, the V gene TRBV5-5, with 8 positions matching TRBD1. Per germline, CDR1 SGHKS and CDR2 YYEKEE (reference sequence). V lost 4 bases to trimming and J lost 6 bases; unmatched junction nucleotides: 3. The CDR3 runs to 12 residues. In DNA form, the CDR3 reads TGTGCCAGCAGCCCCACAGGGGGCGAGCAGTACTTC. Translating gives CASSPTGGEQYF.